The T cell receptor beta chain under discussion was sequenced for a study of blood T cell repertoires in COVID-19. Study summary: PBMCs, B-cell-depleted T cells, or T cells provided the cDNA or gDNA that made up the material.

Enrolled during active infection, Seattle patients were then followed longitudinally. CDR3 length: 14 residues. In germline, CDR1 is MNHEY, CDR2 SMNVEV (reference sequence). V lost 7 bases and J 2 bases, leaving 14 bases between the germline ends. Original data processing: Amplification of reference gene primers was used by the study to estimate nucleated cell counts. Profiling relied on immunoSEQ multiplex PCR, and the TCRdb table lists in-frame clones only, not all of them. The DNA gave D and trimming, while V, J and clone size come from that table. The sample carries about 210,000 clones, about four fifths recorded once.

Sequenced: peripheral blood. The gene calls are TRBV27 and TRBJ1-2; maybe TRBD1 (6 bases). This sequence originates from a woman aged 55-75 years with COVID-19, enrolled during active disease. In nucleotides, the CDR3 is TGTGCCAGCACCCGAAGGGGGGGAAACTATGGCTACACCTTC. Translating it yields CASTRRGGNYGYTF.